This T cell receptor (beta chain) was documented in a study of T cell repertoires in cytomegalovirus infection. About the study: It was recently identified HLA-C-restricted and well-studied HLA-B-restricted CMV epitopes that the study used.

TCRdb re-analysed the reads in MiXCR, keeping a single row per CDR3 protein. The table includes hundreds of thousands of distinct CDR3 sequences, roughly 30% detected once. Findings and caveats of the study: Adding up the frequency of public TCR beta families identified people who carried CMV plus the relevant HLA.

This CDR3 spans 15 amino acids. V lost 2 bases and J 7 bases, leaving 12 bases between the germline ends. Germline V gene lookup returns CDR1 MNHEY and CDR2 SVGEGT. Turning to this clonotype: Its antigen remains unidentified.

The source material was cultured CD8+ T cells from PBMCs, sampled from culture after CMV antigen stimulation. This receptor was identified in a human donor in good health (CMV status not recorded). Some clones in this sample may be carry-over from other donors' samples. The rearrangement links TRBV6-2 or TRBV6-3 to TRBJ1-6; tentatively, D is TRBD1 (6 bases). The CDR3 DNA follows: TGTGCCAGCAGTTACCTTACAGGGCCAAATTCACCCCTCCACTTT. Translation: CASSYLTGPNSPLHF.